Described below is a single TCR beta chain sequence and its context. The sample originates from a study of cytomegalovirus exposure and HLA in healthy donors. 60 Vbeta and 13 Jbeta primers were used in PCR. Some clones are missing from TCRdb's copy, which holds only in-frame ones; the method was immunoSEQ multiplex PCR. The sample has some 130,000 clones; less than 80% are singletons. The specimen was PBMCs. The receptor's source is a man aged 35-49 years in good health and CMV-seropositive.

In nucleotides, the CDR3 is TGTGCCAGCCTGGGACAGGCGTACACTGAAGCTTTCTTT. Its translation: CASLGQAYTEAFF. The rearrangement joins TRBV25-1 to TRBJ1-1; 8 nucleotides align to TRBD1. The CDR3 is 13 amino acids. CDR1 MGHDK and CDR2 SYGVNS come from the germline V gene. V lost 8 bases and J lost 3; bases outside the gene matches: 5.